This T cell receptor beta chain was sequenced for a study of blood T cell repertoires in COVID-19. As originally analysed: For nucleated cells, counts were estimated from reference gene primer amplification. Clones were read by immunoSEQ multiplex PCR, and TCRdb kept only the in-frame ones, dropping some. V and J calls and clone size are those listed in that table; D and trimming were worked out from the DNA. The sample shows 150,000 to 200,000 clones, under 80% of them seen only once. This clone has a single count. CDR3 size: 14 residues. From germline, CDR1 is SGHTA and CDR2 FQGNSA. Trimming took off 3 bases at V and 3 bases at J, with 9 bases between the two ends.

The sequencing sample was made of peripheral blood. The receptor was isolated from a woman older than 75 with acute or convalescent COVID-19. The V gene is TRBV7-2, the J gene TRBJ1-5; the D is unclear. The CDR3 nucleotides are TGTGCCAGCAGCTTCGAACTTAACAATCAGCCCCAGCATTTT. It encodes CASSFELNNQPQHF. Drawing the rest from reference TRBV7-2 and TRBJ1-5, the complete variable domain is GAGVSQSPSNKVTEKGKDVELRCDPISGHTALYWYRQSLGQGLEFLIYFQGNSAPDKSGLPSDRFSAERTGGSVSTLTIQRTQQEDSAVYLCASSFELNNQPQHFGDGTRLSIL.